Following are 21 T cell receptor beta chains from one sample sequenced in a study of OX40 agonist ivuxolimab in advanced cancers. The data were produced by immunoSEQ multiplex PCR, yet TCRdb's version contains in-frame clones alone and is incomplete. Of some 45,000 clones in the sample, 82% were seen once. Sequenced material: CD4+ or CD8+ T cells sorted from blood, taken in a trial of the OX40 agonist ivuxolimab. The source is an adult with an advanced solid tumor such as melanoma, head and neck, liver or kidney cancer.

This chain connects TRBV19 to TRBJ2-1, with D uncertain. The germline gives CDR1 LNHDA, CDR2 SQIVND (reference sequence). The CDR3 is made up of 12 amino acids. The germline V and J ends were trimmed by 10 bases and 5 bases, with 12 bases remaining between them. This CDR3 is CATSTANNEQFF. The CDR3, as DNA: TGTGCCACTTCTACGGCCAACAATGAGCAGTTCTTC. Full variable domain (outside the CDR3, taken from reference TRBV19 and TRBJ2-1): DGGITQSPKYLFRKEGQNVTLSCEQNLNHDAMYWYRQDPGQGLRLIYYSQIVNDFQKGDIAEGYSVSREKKESFPLTVTSAQKNPTAFYLCATSTANNEQFFGPGTRLTVL.

The chain has TRBV27 and TRBJ1-5; D might be TRBD1 (6 bases). Germline V lookup: CDR1 MNHEY, CDR2 SMNVEV (reference sequence). V shed 11 bases and J shed 4 bases, with 15 bases lying between them. This CDR3 is 13 amino acids long. The DNA of the CDR3 is TGTGCCGCCGGTGGGGGGGCGAATCAGCCCCAGCATTTT. It is translated as CAAGGGANQPQHF.

This sequence joins TRBV7-6 and TRBJ2-5; the D gene is possibly TRBD2 (6 bases). The V end lost 5 bases, the J end lost 0 bases, and 7 bases lay between the germline ends. The CDR3 spans 13 residues. Germline V lookup: CDR1 SGHVS, CDR2 FNYEAQ. The CDR3 reads CASSGTDQETQYF. In DNA form, the CDR3 reads TGTGCCAGCAGCGGGACTGACCAAGAGACCCAGTACTTC.

By share, this clone counts as medium-sized. The chain is built from TRBV5-1 and TRBJ1-5; D remains unclear. This CDR3 contains 13 residues. Germline V gene lookup returns CDR1 SGHRS and CDR2 YFSETQ. Trimming stripped 3 bases from V and 5 bases from J, with 9 bases between. The CDR3: CASSSDPHQPQHF. CDR3 DNA: TGCGCCAGCAGCTCCGACCCCCATCAGCCCCAGCATTTT.

The chain recombines TRBV11-2 with TRBJ2-1; 8 positions agree with TRBD1. Trimming removed 3 bases from V and 6 bases from J; junction bases left unmatched: 7. Germline CDR1 and CDR2: SGHAT and FQNNGV. The CDR3 runs 15 residues. CDR3 sequence (DNA): TGTGCCAGCAGCTTTGGAGAGACAGGGGCCAATGAGCAGTTCTTC. Translating it yields CASSFGETGANEQFF.

V gene TRBV6-1 combines with J gene TRBJ2-1; the match to TRBD1 covers 8 bases. Trimming removed 6 bases from V and 0 bases from J; junction bases left unmatched: 1. The CDR3 loop spans 14 amino acids. Looked up from germline, CDR1 is MNHNS and CDR2 is SASEGT. The CDR3 DNA follows: TGTGCCAGCAGCGACAGGGGCTCCTACAATGAGCAGTTCTTC. Protein: CASSDRGSYNEQFF.

This clone was recorded only once. The gene calls are TRBV7-2 and TRBJ1-5, with TRBD1 as a possible D gene (6 bases). This CDR3 contains 15 residues. The V gene's germline CDR1 is SGHTA and CDR2 FQGNSA. V shed 3 bases and J shed 6 bases, with 15 bases lying between them. The CDR3: CASSFYGGPGQPQHF. The DNA for the CDR3 is TGTGCCAGCAGCTTTTACGGGGGGCCGGGTCAGCCCCAGCATTTT. Supplemented by reference TRBV7-2 and TRBJ1-5, the full variable domain reads GAGVSQSPSNKVTEKGKDVELRCDPISGHTALYWYRQSLGQGLEFLIYFQGNSAPDKSGLPSDRFSAERTGGSVSTLTIQRTQQEDSAVYLCASSFYGGPGQPQHFGDGTRLSIL.

This clone has just a few counts. The chain links TRBV2 to TRBJ2-7, with D uncertain. V was trimmed by 5 bases and J by 3 bases, leaving 5 bases between them. The length of the CDR3 is 11 residues. Germline lookup yields CDR1 SNHLY and CDR2 FYNNEI. The CDR3 here is CASSQNYEQYF. The CDR3 DNA sequence: TGTGCCAGCAGTCAAAACTACGAGCAGTACTTC.

This clone was recorded only once. The CDR3 loop is CASSYGLQGANYGYTF. The DNA of the CDR3 is TGTGCCAGCAGTTACGGGCTACAGGGGGCTAACTATGGCTACACCTTC. V gene TRBV6-5 combines with J gene TRBJ1-2; 8 bases are shared with TRBD1. Germline V gene sequence: CDR1 MNHEY, CDR2 SVGAGI. V shed 2 bases, J shed 0 bases, and the junction held 5 bases outside the gene matches. This CDR3 is built from 16 residues.

The chain recombines TRBV18 with TRBJ2-7; 11 nucleotides agree with TRBD1. The CDR3 runs to 14 residues. V lost 3 bases, J lost 4 bases, and 2 bases stayed unmatched. Germline assignment: CDR1 KGHSH and CDR2 LQKENI. For the CDR3, the DNA is TGTGCCAGCTCACCCGGGACAGGGGGGTACGAGCAGTACTTC. As protein: CASSPGTGGYEQYF.

The rearrangement links TRBV5-4 to TRBJ2-5; D gene unclear. Trimming removed 1 base at V and 2 bases at J, with 9 bases between. Looked up from germline, CDR1 is SGHNT and CDR2 is YYREEE (reference sequence). The CDR3 has 14 amino acids. The CDR3 DNA reads TGTGCCAGCAGCTTGCCGGGCATACAAGAGACCCAGTACTTC. It translates to CASSLPGIQETQYF.

The chain couples TRBV11-2 to TRBJ2-6; 7 bases match TRBD2. Germline values: CDR1 SGHAT, CDR2 FQNNGV. This CDR3 is built from 16 residues. V was pared by 1 base and J by 2 bases, with 2 bases of the junction left unmatched. The CDR3 sequence is CASSLVGGTGANVLTF. CDR3 nucleotide sequence: TGTGCCAGCAGCTTAGTCGGGGGGACTGGGGCCAACGTCCTGACTTTC. Looking up the rest from reference TRBV11-2 and TRBJ2-6 gives the full variable domain: EAGVAQSPRYKIIEKRQSVAFWCNPISGHATLYWYQQILGQGPKLLIQFQNNGVVDDSQLPKDRFSAERLKGVDSTLKIQPAKLEDSAVYLCASSLVGGTGANVLTFGAGSRLTVL.

The chain combines TRBV6-4 with TRBJ2-3; D uncertain. Germline CDR1 and CDR2: MRHNA and SNTAGT. The CDR3 extends over 15 amino acids. The V end lost 3 bases, the J end lost 0 bases, and 10 bases lay between the germline ends. The CDR3 spells CASSDGFTSTDTQYF. The CDR3 region has the DNA TGTGCCAGCAGTGATGGATTCACTAGCACAGATACGCAGTATTTT.

V gene TRBV18 combines with J gene TRBJ1-1, with 8 bases identical to TRBD1. Looked up from germline, CDR1 is KGHSH and CDR2 is LQKENI. CDR3 size: 14 residues. V trimming: 3 bases; J trimming: 5 bases; junction bases outside the gene matches: 5. The chain's CDR3 is CASSPRQGLTEAFF. Here the CDR3 DNA reads TGTGCCAGCTCACCTAGACAGGGGCTGACTGAAGCTTTCTTT.

This clone is judged medium-sized. The rearrangement uses TRBV30 and TRBJ1-1; D is undetermined. CDR1 is GTSNPN and CDR2 is SVGIG in the germline V gene (reference sequence). V was clipped by 4 bases and J by 4 bases, with 7 bases between them. This CDR3 has 11 amino acids. Here the CDR3 reads CAWTLITEAFF. As DNA, the CDR3 is TGTGCCTGGACCCTGATCACTGAAGCTTTCTTT. The full variable domain, rest sourced from reference TRBV30 and TRBJ1-1, is SQTIHQWPATLVQPVGSPLSLECTVEGTSNPNLYWYRQAAGRGLQLLFYSVGIGQISSEVPQNLSASRPQDRQFILSSKKLLLSDSGFYLCAWTLITEAFFGQGTRLTVV.

This chain links TRBV2 with TRBJ1-5; possible D gene TRBD1, 5 bases. The V end was cut by 4 bases, the J end by 4 bases, with 11 bases between. The germline CDR1 and CDR2 sequences are SNHLY and FYNNEI. CDR3 length: 14 residues. Written as DNA, the CDR3 is TGTGCCAGCAGTGTCGACAGTTTGAATCAGCCCCAGCATTTT. Translation gives CASSVDSLNQPQHF.

The V and J genes are TRBV25-1 and TRBJ1-2; 10 bases are shared with TRBD1. The CDR3 has 12 residues. The V gene end was trimmed by 8 bases and the J gene end by 5 bases; junction bases not matched to a gene: 2. Germline-derived CDR1 and CDR2 are MGHDK and SYGVNS. CDR3 nucleotides: TGTGCCAGCCAGGGACAGGGGTATGGCTACACCTTC. Protein sequence: CASQGQGYGYTF.

J is TRBJ2-1 and V is TRBV7-9; D may correspond to TRBD1 or TRBD2 (7 bases each). CDR3 length: 15 amino acids. V was clipped by 4 bases and J by 10 bases, with 20 bases between them. The germline V gene has CDR1 SEHNR and CDR2 FQNEAQ (reference sequence). CDR3 residues: CASSSRGGRRDEQFF. Here the CDR3 DNA reads TGTGCCAGCAGCTCCAGGGGGGGCCGAAGGGACGAGCAGTTCTTC.

The chain employs TRBV5-4 and TRBJ2-5; D unclear. CDR1 is SGHNT, CDR2 YYREEE, per germline (reference sequence). The V end was cut by 0 bases, the J end by 4 bases, with 10 bases between. The length of the CDR3 is 14 residues. CDR3 sequence (DNA): TGTGCCAGCAGCTTGGCGGCGTCATTAGAGACCCAGTACTTC. It is translated as CASSLAASLETQYF.

The chain couples TRBV11-2 to TRBJ2-7; a possible D gene is TRBD1 (6 bases). The CDR3 spans 15 residues. CDR1 and CDR2 from the germline V gene are SGHAT and FQNNGV. V lost 2 bases and J 0 bases, leaving 11 bases between the germline ends. CDR3 protein: CASSLLTGLSYEQYF. The CDR3 coding sequence is TGTGCCAGCAGCTTACTGACAGGCCTCTCCTACGAGCAGTACTTC.

This clone is medium-sized (0.01 to 0.1%). The chain couples TRBV20-1 to TRBJ2-7, with D maybe TRBD1 (6 bases). V was trimmed by 8 bases and J by 4 bases, leaving 12 bases between them. Looked up from germline, CDR1 is DFQATT and CDR2 is SNEGSKA (reference sequence). CDR3 length: 11 amino acids. CDR3 coding DNA: TGCAGTTGGACAGATCTATACGAGCAGTACTTC. Translating it yields CSWTDLYEQYF.